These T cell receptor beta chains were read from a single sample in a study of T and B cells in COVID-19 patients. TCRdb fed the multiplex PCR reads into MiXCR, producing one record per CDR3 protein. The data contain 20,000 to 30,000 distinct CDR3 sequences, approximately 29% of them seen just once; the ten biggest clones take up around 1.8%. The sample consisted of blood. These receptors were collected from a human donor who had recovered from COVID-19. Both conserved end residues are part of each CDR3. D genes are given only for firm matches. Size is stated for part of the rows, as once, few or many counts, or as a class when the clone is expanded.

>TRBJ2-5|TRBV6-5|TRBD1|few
CASSPLQGVSETQYF
TGTGCCAGCAGTCCCCTACAGGGGGTTAGCGAGACCCAGTACTTC
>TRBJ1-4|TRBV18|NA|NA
CASSQDRTNEKLFF
TGTGCCAGCTCACAGGACAGAACTAATGAAAAACTGTTTTTT
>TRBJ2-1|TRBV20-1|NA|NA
CSARDVGSNEQFF
TGCAGTGCTAGAGACGTAGGGAGCAATGAGCAGTTCTTC
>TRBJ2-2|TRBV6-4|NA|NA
CASRRGSGELFF
TGTGCCAGCAGGCGGGGTAGCGGGGAGCTGTTTTTT
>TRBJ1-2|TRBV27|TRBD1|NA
CASSLGAGGYGYTF
TGTGCCAGCAGCCTAGGGGCAGGGGGCTATGGCTACACCTTC
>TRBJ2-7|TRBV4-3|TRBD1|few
CASSQEDRSYEQYF
TGCGCCAGCAGCCAGGAGGACAGGTCCTACGAGCAGTACTTC
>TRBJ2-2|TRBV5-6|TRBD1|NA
CASSFFGQGVTGELFF
TGCGCCAGCAGCTTTTTTGGGCAGGGGGTCACCGGGGAGCTGTTTTTT
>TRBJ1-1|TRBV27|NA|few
CASSPTALNTEAFF
TGTGCCAGCAGTCCGACTGCCTTGAACACTGAAGCTTTCTTT
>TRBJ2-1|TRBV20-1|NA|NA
CSARDEGGKREQFF
TGCAGTGCTAGAGATGAAGGGGGGAAACGGGAGCAGTTCTTC
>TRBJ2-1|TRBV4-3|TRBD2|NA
CASSQGRLAGDNEQFF
TGTGCCAGCAGCCAAGGCCGACTAGCGGGGGACAATGAGCAGTTCTTC
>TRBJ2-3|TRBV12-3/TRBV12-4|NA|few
CASSFLEWRPDTQYF
TGTGCCAGCAGTTTTCTTGAGTGGCGCCCAGATACGCAGTATTTT
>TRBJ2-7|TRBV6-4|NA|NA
CASSDVGEEYEQYF
TGTGCCAGCAGTGACGTGGGGGAAGAATACGAGCAGTACTTC
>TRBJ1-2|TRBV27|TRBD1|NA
CASSFQGALGGYTF
TGTGCCAGCAGTTTCCAGGGGGCGCTGGGGGGCTACACCTTC
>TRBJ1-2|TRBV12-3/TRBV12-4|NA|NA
CASSRVHYGYTF
TGTGCCAGCAGTCGGGTTCACTATGGCTACACCTTC
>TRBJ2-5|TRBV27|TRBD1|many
CASSPDRVFETQYF
TGTGCCAGCAGTCCGGACAGGGTTTTTGAGACCCAGTACTTC
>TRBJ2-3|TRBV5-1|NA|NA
CASSLGDSSIGSDTQYF
TGCGCCAGCAGCTTGGGGGACTCGAGCATCGGGTCAGATACGCAGTATTTT
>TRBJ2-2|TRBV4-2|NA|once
CASSLTAASRAGELFF
TGTGCCAGCAGCCTCACTGCCGCGTCGAGGGCTGGGGAGCTGTTTTTT
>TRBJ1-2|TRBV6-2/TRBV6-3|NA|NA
CATTGDGLGYTF
TGTGCCACCACGGGAGACGGGCTCGGCTACACCTTC
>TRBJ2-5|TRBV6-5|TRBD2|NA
CASWRGGAGETQYF
TGTGCCAGCTGGCGCGGGGGGGCCGGAGAGACCCAGTACTTC
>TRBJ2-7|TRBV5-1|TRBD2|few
CASSFSGGPEYEQYF
TGCGCCAGCAGCTTTTCGGGAGGGCCGGAGTACGAGCAGTACTTC
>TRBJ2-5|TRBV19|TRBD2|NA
CASTDRLAKETQYF
TGTGCCAGTACCGATCGACTAGCGAAAGAGACCCAGTACTTC
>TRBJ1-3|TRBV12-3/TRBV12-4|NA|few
CASSLDSGGNTIYF
TGTGCCAGCAGTTTGGATTCAGGGGGAAACACCATATATTTT